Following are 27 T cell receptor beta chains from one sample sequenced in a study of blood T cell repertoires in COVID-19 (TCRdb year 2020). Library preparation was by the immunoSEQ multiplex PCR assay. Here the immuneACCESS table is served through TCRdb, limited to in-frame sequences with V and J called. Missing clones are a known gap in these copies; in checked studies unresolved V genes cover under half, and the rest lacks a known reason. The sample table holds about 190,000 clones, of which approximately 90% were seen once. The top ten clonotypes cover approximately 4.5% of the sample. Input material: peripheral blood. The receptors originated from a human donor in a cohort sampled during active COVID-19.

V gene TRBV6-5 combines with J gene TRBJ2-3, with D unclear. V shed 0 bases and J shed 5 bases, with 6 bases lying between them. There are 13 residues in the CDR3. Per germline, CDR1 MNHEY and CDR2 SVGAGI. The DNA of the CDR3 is TGTGCCAGCAGTTACTCCGGTGGAGATACGCAGTATTTT. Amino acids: CASSYSGGDTQYF.

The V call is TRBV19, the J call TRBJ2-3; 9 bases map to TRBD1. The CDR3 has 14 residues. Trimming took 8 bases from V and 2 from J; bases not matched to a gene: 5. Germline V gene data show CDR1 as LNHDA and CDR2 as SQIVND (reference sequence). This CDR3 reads CASRDRVYTDTQYF. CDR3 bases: TGTGCCAGTCGGGACAGGGTCTACACAGATACGCAGTATTTT.

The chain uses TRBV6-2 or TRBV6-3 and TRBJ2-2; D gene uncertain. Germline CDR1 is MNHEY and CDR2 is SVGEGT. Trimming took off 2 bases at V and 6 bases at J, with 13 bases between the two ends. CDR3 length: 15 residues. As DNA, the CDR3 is TGTGCCAGCAGTTACGATCCTAGTTTCGCCGGGGAGCTGTTTTTT. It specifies CASSYDPSFAGELFF.

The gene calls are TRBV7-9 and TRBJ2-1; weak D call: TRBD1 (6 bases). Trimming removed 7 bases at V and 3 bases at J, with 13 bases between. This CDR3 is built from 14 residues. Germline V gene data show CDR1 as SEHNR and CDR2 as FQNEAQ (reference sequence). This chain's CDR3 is CASNREGGYNEQFF. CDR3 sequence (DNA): TGTGCCAGCAACAGGGAAGGTGGCTACAATGAGCAGTTCTTC.

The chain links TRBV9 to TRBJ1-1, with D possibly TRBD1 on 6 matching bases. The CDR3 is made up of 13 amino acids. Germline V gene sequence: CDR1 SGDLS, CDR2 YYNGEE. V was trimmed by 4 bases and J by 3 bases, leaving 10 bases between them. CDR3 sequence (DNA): TGTGCCAGCAGCTTGGGGGCGGACACTGAAGCTTTCTTT. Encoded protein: CASSLGADTEAFF.

CDR3 residues: CSASLGPSQETQYF. The CDR3 DNA is TGCAGTGCTAGTTTGGGGCCGAGTCAAGAGACCCAGTACTTC. The rearrangement joins TRBV20-1 to TRBJ2-5; tentatively, D is TRBD1 (5 bases). Per the germline V gene, CDR1 is DFQATT and CDR2 is SNEGSKA (reference sequence). CDR3 length: 14 amino acids. V was trimmed by 3 bases and J by 2 bases, leaving 13 bases between them.

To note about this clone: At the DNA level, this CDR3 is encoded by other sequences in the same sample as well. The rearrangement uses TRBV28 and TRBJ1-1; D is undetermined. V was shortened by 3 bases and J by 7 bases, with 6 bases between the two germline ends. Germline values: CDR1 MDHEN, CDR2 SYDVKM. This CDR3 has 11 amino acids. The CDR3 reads CASSFRLEAFF. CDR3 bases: TGTGCCAGCAGTTTCAGACTTGAAGCTTTCTTT.

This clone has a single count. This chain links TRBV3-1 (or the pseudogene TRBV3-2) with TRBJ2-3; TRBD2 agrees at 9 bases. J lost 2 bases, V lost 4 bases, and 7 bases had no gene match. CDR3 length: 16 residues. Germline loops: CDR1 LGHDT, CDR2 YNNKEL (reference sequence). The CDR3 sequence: CASSPLAGAHTDTQYF. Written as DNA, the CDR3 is TGTGCCAGCAGCCCGTTAGCGGGAGCCCACACAGATACGCAGTATTTT.

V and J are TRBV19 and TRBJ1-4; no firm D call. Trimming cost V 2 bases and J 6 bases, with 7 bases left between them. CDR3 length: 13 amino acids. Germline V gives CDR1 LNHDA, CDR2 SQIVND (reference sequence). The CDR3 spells CASSIRGYEKLFF. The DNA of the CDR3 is TGTGCCAGTAGTATACGAGGGTATGAAAAACTGTTTTTT.

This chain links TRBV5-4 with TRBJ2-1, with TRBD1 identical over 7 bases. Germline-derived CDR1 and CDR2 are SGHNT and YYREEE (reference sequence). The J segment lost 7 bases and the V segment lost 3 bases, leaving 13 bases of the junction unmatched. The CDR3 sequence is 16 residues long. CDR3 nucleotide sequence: TGTGCCAGCAGCTCAGGGGCCAGGGGGAGCTCAAATGAGCAGTTCTTC. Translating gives CASSSGARGSSNEQFF.

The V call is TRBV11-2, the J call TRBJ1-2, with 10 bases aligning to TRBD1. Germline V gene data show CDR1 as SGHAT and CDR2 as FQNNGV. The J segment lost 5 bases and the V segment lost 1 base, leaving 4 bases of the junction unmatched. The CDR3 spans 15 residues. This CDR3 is CASSLVDRGWYGYTF. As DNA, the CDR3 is TGTGCCAGCAGCTTAGTGGACAGGGGGTGGTATGGCTACACCTTC. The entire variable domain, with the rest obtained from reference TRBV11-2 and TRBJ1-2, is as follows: EAGVAQSPRYKIIEKRQSVAFWCNPISGHATLYWYQQILGQGPKLLIQFQNNGVVDDSQLPKDRFSAERLKGVDSTLKIQPAKLEDSAVYLCASSLVDRGWYGYTFGSGTRLTVV.

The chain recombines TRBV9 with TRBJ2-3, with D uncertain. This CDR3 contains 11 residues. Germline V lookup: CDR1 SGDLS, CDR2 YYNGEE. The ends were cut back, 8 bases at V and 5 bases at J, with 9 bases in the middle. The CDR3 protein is CASNSGDTQYF. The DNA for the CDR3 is TGTGCCAGTAACTCGGGAGATACGCAGTATTTT.

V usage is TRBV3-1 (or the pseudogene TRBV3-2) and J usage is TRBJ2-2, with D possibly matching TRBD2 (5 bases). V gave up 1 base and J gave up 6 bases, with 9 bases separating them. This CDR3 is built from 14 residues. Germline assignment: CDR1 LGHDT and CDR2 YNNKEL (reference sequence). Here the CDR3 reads CASSQGGSAGELFF. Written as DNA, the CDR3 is TGTGCCAGCAGCCAAGGGGGTAGCGCCGGGGAGCTGTTTTTT.

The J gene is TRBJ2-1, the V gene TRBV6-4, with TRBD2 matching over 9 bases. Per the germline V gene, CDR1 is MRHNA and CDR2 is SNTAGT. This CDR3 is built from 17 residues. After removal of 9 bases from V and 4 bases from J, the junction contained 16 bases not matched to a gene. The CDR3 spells CARSLGFAGGPYNEQFF. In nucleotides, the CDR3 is TGTGCCAGGTCCCTGGGGTTTGCGGGAGGGCCGTACAATGAGCAGTTCTTC.

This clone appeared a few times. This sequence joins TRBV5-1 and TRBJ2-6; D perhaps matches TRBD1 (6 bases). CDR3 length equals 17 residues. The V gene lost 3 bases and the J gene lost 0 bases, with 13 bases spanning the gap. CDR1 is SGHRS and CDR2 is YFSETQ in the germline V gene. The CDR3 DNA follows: TGCGCCAGCAGCTCTGGACAGCCTTCCTCTGGGGCCAACGTCCTGACTTTC. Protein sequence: CASSSGQPSSGANVLTF. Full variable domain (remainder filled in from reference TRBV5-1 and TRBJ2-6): KAGVTQTPRYLIKTRGQQVTLSCSPISGHRSVSWYQQTPGQGLQFLFEYFSETQRNKGNFPGRFSGRQFSNSRSEMNVSTLELGDSALYLCASSSGQPSSGANVLTFGAGSRLTVL.

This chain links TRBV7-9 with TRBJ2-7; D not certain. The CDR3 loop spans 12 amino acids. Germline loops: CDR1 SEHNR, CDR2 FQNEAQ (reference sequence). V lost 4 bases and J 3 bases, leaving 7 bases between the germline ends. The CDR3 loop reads CASSSTYYEQYF. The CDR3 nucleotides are TGTGCCAGCAGCTCAACATACTACGAGCAGTACTTC.

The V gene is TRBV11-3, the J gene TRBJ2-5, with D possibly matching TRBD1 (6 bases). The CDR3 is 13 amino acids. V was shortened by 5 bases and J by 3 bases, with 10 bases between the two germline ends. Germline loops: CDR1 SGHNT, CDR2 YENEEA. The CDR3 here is CASSTGQKETQYF. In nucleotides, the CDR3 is TGTGCCAGCAGCACAGGACAGAAAGAGACCCAGTACTTC.

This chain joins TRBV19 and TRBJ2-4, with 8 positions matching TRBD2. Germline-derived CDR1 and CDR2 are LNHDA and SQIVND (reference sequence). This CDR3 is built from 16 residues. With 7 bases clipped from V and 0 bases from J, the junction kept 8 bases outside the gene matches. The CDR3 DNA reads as TGTGCCAGTACCCCTACGGGGGGGGCAGCCAAAAACATTCAGTACTTC. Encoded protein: CASTPTGGAAKNIQYF.

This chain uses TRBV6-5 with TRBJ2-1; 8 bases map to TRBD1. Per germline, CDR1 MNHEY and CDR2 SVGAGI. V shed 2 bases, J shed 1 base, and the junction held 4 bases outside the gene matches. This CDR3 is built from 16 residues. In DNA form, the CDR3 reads TGTGCCAGCAGTTACAGGACAGGGTCGTCCTACAATGAGCAGTTCTTC. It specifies CASSYRTGSSYNEQFF.

The CDR3 here is CATGKGSETQYF. The CDR3 DNA reads as TGTGCCACCGGAAAGGGGTCGGAGACCCAGTACTTC. The chain recombines TRBV10-3 with TRBJ2-5, with D possibly being TRBD1 (5 bases). V lost 10 bases and J lost 5, with 14 bases in between. Germline assignment: CDR1 ENHRY and CDR2 SYGVKD. The CDR3 has 12 residues.

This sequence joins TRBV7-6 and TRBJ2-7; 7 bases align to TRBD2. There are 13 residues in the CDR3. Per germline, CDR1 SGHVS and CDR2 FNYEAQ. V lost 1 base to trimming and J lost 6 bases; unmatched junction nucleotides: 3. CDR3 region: CASSLGGRAEQYF. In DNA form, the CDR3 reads TGTGCCAGCAGCTTAGGAGGGAGGGCCGAGCAGTACTTC.

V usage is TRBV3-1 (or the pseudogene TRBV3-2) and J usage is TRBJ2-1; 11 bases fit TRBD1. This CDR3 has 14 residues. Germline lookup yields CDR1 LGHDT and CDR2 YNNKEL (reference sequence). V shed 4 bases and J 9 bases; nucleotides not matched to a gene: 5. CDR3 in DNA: TGTGCCAGCAGCCTCCGGGACAGGGGGAGTGAGCAGTTCTTC. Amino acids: CASSLRDRGSEQFF.

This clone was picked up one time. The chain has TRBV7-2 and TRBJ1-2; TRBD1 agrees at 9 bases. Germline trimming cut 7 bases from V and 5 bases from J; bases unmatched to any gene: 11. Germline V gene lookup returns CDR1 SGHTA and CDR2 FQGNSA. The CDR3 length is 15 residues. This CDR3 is CASTLNPTGGYGYTF. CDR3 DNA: TGTGCCAGCACCCTAAACCCGACAGGGGGTTATGGCTACACCTTC.

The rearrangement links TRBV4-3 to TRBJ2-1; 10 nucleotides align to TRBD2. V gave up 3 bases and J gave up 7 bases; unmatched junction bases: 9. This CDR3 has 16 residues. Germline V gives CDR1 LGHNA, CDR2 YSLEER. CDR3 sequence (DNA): TGCGCCAGCAGCCAGTACCTAGCGGGGGCCCGAAATGAGCAGTTCTTC. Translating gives CASSQYLAGARNEQFF.

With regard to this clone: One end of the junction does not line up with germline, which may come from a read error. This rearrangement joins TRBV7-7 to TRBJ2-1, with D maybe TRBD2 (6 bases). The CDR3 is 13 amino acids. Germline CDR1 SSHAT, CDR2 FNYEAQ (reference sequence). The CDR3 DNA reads TGTGCTAGCAGCTTAACCGGGAGAGGTGAGCAGTTCTTC. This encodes CASSLTGRGEQFF.

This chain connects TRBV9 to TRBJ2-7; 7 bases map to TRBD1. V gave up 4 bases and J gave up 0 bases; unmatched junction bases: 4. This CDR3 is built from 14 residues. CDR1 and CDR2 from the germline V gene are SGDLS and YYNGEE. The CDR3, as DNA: TGTGCCAGCAGCCCAGGGGGACCCTCCTACGAGCAGTACTTC. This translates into CASSPGGPSYEQYF.

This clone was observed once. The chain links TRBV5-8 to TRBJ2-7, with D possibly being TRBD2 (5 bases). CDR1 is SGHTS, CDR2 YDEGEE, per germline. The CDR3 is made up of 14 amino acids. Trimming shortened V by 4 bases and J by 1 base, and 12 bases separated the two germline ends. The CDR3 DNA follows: TGTGCCAGCAGCAGGGAGTGGGGATCCTACGAGCAGTACTTC. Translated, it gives CASSREWGSYEQYF.